These 32 T cell receptor beta chains came from one sample sequenced in a study of T-cell reconstitution after alpha-beta-depleted transplantation in children. Unique molecular identifiers were built into the TCRbeta library. One entry per CDR3 protein results from TCRdb running MiXCR on the PCR reads. This table has around 420,000 distinct CDR3 sequences, 15% to 20% appearing once. This material consisted of PBMCs, mostly from graft donor cells, taken 360 days after TCRalphabeta/CD19-depleted stem cell transplant. The receptors were gathered from a boy under three years old who had a stem cell transplant for Wiskott-Aldrich syndrome, so the T cells may come from the graft donor.

The chain carries TRBV6-5 and TRBJ2-7; D is unresolved. CDR3 length: 14 amino acids. Trimming cost V 3 bases and J 1 base, with 10 bases left between them. Germline lookup yields CDR1 MNHEY and CDR2 SVGAGI. The CDR3 DNA reads TGTGCCAGCAGTTATGGGCAGCCATCCTACGAGCAGTACTTC. Its translation: CASSYGQPSYEQYF.

This clonotype has a count of ten or more. V usage is TRBV6-6 and J usage is TRBJ2-5; D remains ambiguous. V was trimmed by 4 bases and J by 5 bases, leaving 2 bases between them. Germline V lookup: CDR1 MNHNY, CDR2 SVGAGI (reference sequence). The CDR3 is 10 amino acids. The CDR3 bases are TGTGCCAGCAGTTGGGAGACCCAGTACTTC. Amino acid sequence: CASSWETQYF.

The chain combines TRBV24-1 with TRBJ2-1, with TRBD2 matching over 7 bases. The germline V gene has CDR1 KGHDR and CDR2 SFDVKD. The CDR3 is 13 residues long. V trimming: 5 bases; J trimming: 10 bases; junction bases outside the gene matches: 7. The CDR3 region is CATSGVPGLEQFF. The DNA for the CDR3 is TGTGCCACCAGTGGGGTCCCGGGACTAGAGCAGTTCTTC.

This rearrangement joins TRBV24-1 to TRBJ2-1; TRBD2 might be the D (6 bases). This CDR3 contains 14 residues. The V gene lost 5 bases and the J gene lost 4 bases, with 11 bases spanning the gap. CDR1 and CDR2 (germline): KGHDR, SFDVKD. CDR3 amino acids: CATSGGKGYNEQFF. CDR3 bases: TGTGCCACCAGTGGCGGGAAGGGATACAATGAGCAGTTCTTC.

CDR3 coding DNA: TGCAGCGTGGGGACTAGCGGGAGCGCAGCAAGGGGTGTATTTTACAATGAGCAGTTCTTC. It is translated as CSVGTSGSAARGVFYNEQFF. This chain joins TRBV29-1 and TRBJ2-1, with TRBD2 matching 14 bases. The CDR3 consists of 20 residues. The V and J ends lost 6 bases and 4 bases, in that order; junction bases with no gene match: 20. From germline, CDR1 is SQVTM and CDR2 ANQGSEA.

The gene calls are TRBV12-3 or TRBV12-4 and TRBJ2-1, with D maybe TRBD2 (6 bases). The length of the CDR3 is 12 residues. V was shortened by 6 bases and J by 8 bases, with 11 bases between the two germline ends. Here the CDR3 DNA reads TGTGCCAGCAGAACGAGCGGGTATGAGCAGTTCTTC. Protein product: CASRTSGYEQFF.

The CDR3 here is CSVVRAANTEAFF. For the CDR3, the DNA is TGCAGCGTTGTGAGGGCGGCGAACACTGAAGCTTTCTTT. The chain joins TRBV29-1 to TRBJ1-1; D remains unclear. Germline V CDR1 and CDR2: SQVTM, ANQGSEA. The CDR3 covers 13 residues. V was clipped by 4 bases and J by 1 base, with 10 bases between them.

The CDR3 loop reads CASSYSRSSLYTGELFF. CDR3 DNA: TGTGCCAGCAGTTACTCGCGTTCCAGCCTTTACACCGGGGAGCTGTTTTTT. The chain is built from TRBV6-5 and TRBJ2-2, with D unresolved. V was cut by 0 bases and J by 3 bases, with 14 bases left in between. Germline CDR1 and CDR2: MNHEY and SVGAGI. The CDR3 is 17 residues long.

This clonotype was picked up a small number of times. This chain links TRBV6-2 or TRBV6-3 with TRBJ2-7; D possibly matches TRBD1 or TRBD2 (5 bases each). Germline CDR1 reads MNHEY; CDR2 reads SVGEGT. The CDR3 runs 17 residues. V lost 6 bases and J 2 bases, leaving 23 bases between the germline ends. The DNA for the CDR3 is TGTGCCAGCAGACGTACTCATTACGGGACGACTACCTACGAGCAGTACTTC. Residues: CASRRTHYGTTTYEQYF.

This rearrangement joins TRBV7-9 to TRBJ2-7; D unresolved. This CDR3 has 12 amino acids. The V gene's germline CDR1 is SEHNR and CDR2 FQNEAQ (reference sequence). Trimming took 2 bases from V and 3 from J, leaving 5 bases between them. CDR3 nucleotide sequence: TGTGCCAGCAGCTTATACATCTACGAGCAGTACTTC. This translates into CASSLYIYEQYF.

V gene TRBV5-1 combines with J gene TRBJ1-2; tentative D call: TRBD1 (5 bases). The CDR3 spans 13 residues. Germline CDR1 is SGHRS and CDR2 is YFSETQ. V gave up 4 bases and J gave up 2 bases, with 9 bases separating them. CDR3 DNA: TGCGCCAGCAGCCAACAGGAGAACTATGGCTACACCTTC. This sequence encodes CASSQQENYGYTF.

There are a few counts of this clonotype. The rearrangement joins TRBV5-1 to TRBJ2-4; a weak D match, TRBD1 (6 bases). Germline CDR1 SGHRS, CDR2 YFSETQ. Trimming cost V 2 bases and J 2 bases, with 11 bases left between them. CDR3 length: 15 amino acids. This CDR3 is CASSFTGFTKNIQYF. The CDR3 bases are TGCGCCAGCAGCTTTACAGGGTTTACCAAAAACATTCAGTACTTC.

This chain connects TRBV20-1 to TRBJ1-6; 7 bases agree with TRBD1. In germline, CDR1 is DFQATT, CDR2 SNEGSKA (reference sequence). The J segment lost 7 bases and the V segment lost 0 bases, leaving 6 bases of the junction unmatched. The CDR3 contains 15 residues. In DNA form, the CDR3 reads TGCAGTGCTAGAGATGCGGCAGGGGGGAATTCACCCCTCCACTTT. It codes for CSARDAAGGNSPLHF.

There are a few counts of this clonotype. CDR3 sequence (DNA): TGTGCCAGCAGCACGACTAGTGGAGAGACCCAGTACTTC. Protein: CASSTTSGETQYF. This sequence joins TRBV7-9 and TRBJ2-5, with D tentatively TRBD2 (6 bases). This CDR3 spans 13 amino acids. Germline CDR1 is SEHNR and CDR2 is FQNEAQ (reference sequence). The V gene lost 5 bases and the J gene lost 4 bases, with 11 bases spanning the gap. Full variable domain (missing parts from reference TRBV7-9 and TRBJ2-5): DTGVSQNPRHKITKRGQNVTFRCDPISEHNRLYWYRQTLGQGPEFLTYFQNEAQLEKSRLLSDRFSAERPKGSFSTLEIQRTEQGDSAMYLCASSTTSGETQYFGPGTRLLVL.

There are a few counts of this clonotype. V and J are TRBV29-1 and TRBJ2-1, with D unclear. This CDR3 contains 14 residues. CDR1 and CDR2 from the germline V gene are SQVTM and ANQGSEA. Trimming took 7 bases from V and 3 from J, leaving 16 bases between them. CDR3 protein: CSGKGGPFYNEQFF. Here the CDR3 DNA reads TGCAGCGGCAAGGGCGGACCCTTCTACAATGAGCAGTTCTTC.

This chain links TRBV6-2 or TRBV6-3 with TRBJ2-5; TRBD2 might be the D (5 bases). The CDR3 contains 14 residues. V gave up 2 bases and J gave up 4 bases, with 11 bases separating them. Germline-derived CDR1 and CDR2 are MNHEY and SVGEGT. CDR3 DNA sequence: TGTGCCAGCAGTTACCGGCTAGCAGCAGAGACCCAGTACTTC. It yields the protein CASSYRLAAETQYF.

The chain uses TRBV15 and TRBJ2-7; tentative D call: TRBD1 (5 bases). CDR3 size: 13 residues. Germline CDR1 and CDR2: LNHNV and YYDKDF (reference sequence). The V end was cut by 2 bases, the J end by 6 bases, with 11 bases between. The CDR3 is CATSRRQGSEQYF. The CDR3, as DNA: TGTGCCACCAGCAGACGTCAGGGTAGCGAGCAGTACTTC.

This chain uses TRBV18 with TRBJ2-1; no clear D gene. Trimming shortened V by 2 bases and J by 9 bases, and 11 bases separated the two germline ends. The CDR3 is made up of 13 amino acids. Germline V CDR1 and CDR2: KGHSH, LQKENI. Written as DNA, the CDR3 is TGTGCCAGCTCACCATCCCCAAGAGGTGAGCAGTTCTTC. Its protein is CASSPSPRGEQFF.

This chain joins TRBV7-9 and TRBJ2-7, with TRBD1 as a possible D gene (6 bases). CDR1 SEHNR and CDR2 FQNEAQ come from the germline V gene (reference sequence). This CDR3 contains 14 residues. Between the trimmed V and J ends, which lost 4 bases and 0 bases, there was a span of 10 bases. In DNA form, the CDR3 reads TGTGCCAGCAGCTCGCAGGGGCCCTCCTACGAGCAGTACTTC. Its translation is CASSSQGPSYEQYF. Drawing the rest from reference TRBV7-9 and TRBJ2-7, the complete variable domain is DTGVSQNPRHKITKRGQNVTFRCDPISEHNRLYWYRQTLGQGPEFLTYFQNEAQLEKSRLLSDRFSAERPKGSFSTLEIQRTEQGDSAMYLCASSSQGPSYEQYFGPGTRLTVT.

This rearrangement joins TRBV25-1 to TRBJ2-7; possibly TRBD2 for D (6 bases). CDR1 and CDR2 (germline): MGHDK, SYGVNS. The ends were cut back, 11 bases at V and 3 bases at J, with 23 bases in the middle. The CDR3 totals 15 residues. The CDR3: CASSPDYQVLYEQYF. For the CDR3, the DNA is TGTGCCTCCAGTCCGGACTACCAAGTCCTCTACGAGCAGTACTTC.

This chain links TRBV27 with TRBJ2-3; 8 bases map to TRBD2. The CDR3 extends over 15 amino acids. The germline V gene has CDR1 MNHEY and CDR2 SMNVEV (reference sequence). Unmatched junction bases numbered 9, after V lost 4 bases and J lost 6 bases. The CDR3 region has the DNA TGTGCCAGCAGTTCCCTAGCGGGCCTTCGGGATACGCAGTATTTT. This gives the protein CASSSLAGLRDTQYF.

J is TRBJ2-1 and V is TRBV24-1; tentative D call: TRBD2 (5 bases). V was trimmed by 1 base and J by 0 bases, leaving 15 bases between them. Germline values: CDR1 KGHDR, CDR2 SFDVKD. The CDR3 sequence is 18 residues long. The CDR3 coding sequence is TGTGCCACCAGTGATTTTGGGCGAGCGGAGAGCTCCTACAATGAGCAGTTCTTC. This translates into CATSDFGRAESSYNEQFF.

This clonotype appeared a few times. The V and J genes are TRBV15 and TRBJ2-1; D is unclear. The V gene's germline CDR1 is LNHNV and CDR2 YYDKDF (reference sequence). This CDR3 comprises 15 residues. Deletions cut 1 base from V and 0 bases from J, with 7 bases between. The CDR3 spells CATSRVLSSYNEQFF. The CDR3 coding sequence is TGTGCCACCAGCAGAGTTCTGAGCTCCTACAATGAGCAGTTCTTC.

The CDR3 loop is CASSPGTSTAYEQYF. CDR3 DNA sequence: TGCGCCAGCAGCCCCGGGACTAGCACCGCCTACGAGCAGTACTTC. The V gene is TRBV5-1, the J gene TRBJ2-7; TRBD2 aligns across 9 bases. The germline V gene encodes CDR1 SGHRS and CDR2 YFSETQ. Germline trimming cut 4 bases from V and 2 bases from J; bases unmatched to any gene: 7. The CDR3 runs to 15 residues.

The chain links TRBV6-1 to TRBJ2-2; 8 bases line up with TRBD1. Germline V CDR1 and CDR2: MNHNS, SASEGT. The CDR3 length is 15 residues. V lost 6 bases, J lost 4 bases, and 7 bases stayed unmatched. CDR3 in amino acids: CASRTLDRATGELFF. The CDR3 bases are TGTGCCAGCAGAACGTTGGACAGGGCCACCGGGGAGCTGTTTTTT.

This chain joins TRBV2 and TRBJ1-1, with D uncertain. V was cut by 8 bases and J by 0 bases, with 13 bases left in between. The length of the CDR3 is 14 residues. Looked up from germline, CDR1 is SNHLY and CDR2 is FYNNEI. The CDR3 nucleotides are TGTGCCAGCGTAGGGCCCTCCATGAACACTGAAGCTTTCTTT. This translates into CASVGPSMNTEAFF.

The V and J genes are TRBV18 and TRBJ2-7, with D possibly TRBD1 on 6 matching bases. The CDR3 spans 14 residues. Trimming removed 3 bases from V and 7 bases from J, with 16 bases in between. CDR1 is KGHSH, CDR2 LQKENI, per germline. The CDR3 is CASSPLTGMGEQYF. DNA of the CDR3: TGTGCCAGCTCACCGCTGACAGGAATGGGGGAGCAGTACTTC.

Only a few counts were recorded for this clonotype. CDR3 amino acids: CASSQGTAFYNEQFF. In DNA, the CDR3 is TGTGCCAGCAGCCAAGGGACGGCCTTTTACAATGAGCAGTTCTTC. The genes are TRBV3-1 and TRBJ2-1; D remains unclear. Trimming removed 1 base at V and 4 bases at J, with 11 bases between. The CDR3 runs 15 residues. Germline values: CDR1 LGHDT, CDR2 YNNKEL (reference sequence).

The V gene is TRBV7-8, the J gene TRBJ2-5, with TRBD2 matching 9 bases. CDR1 is SGHVS and CDR2 is FQNEAQ in the germline V gene. This CDR3 has 14 amino acids. J gave up 7 bases and V 1 base, and 4 bases lay outside the gene matches. The CDR3 DNA follows: TGTGCCAGCAGCTTAGTAGCGGGAGAGGCGACCCAGTACTTC. Translation gives CASSLVAGEATQYF.

This clonotype came up a few times. The chain combines TRBV6-2 or TRBV6-3 with TRBJ2-6; D possibly matches TRBD1 or TRBD2 (5 bases each). This CDR3 is built from 17 residues. The germline CDR1 and CDR2 sequences are MNHEY and SVGEGT. The V end was cut by 2 bases, the J end by 4 bases, with 15 bases between. CDR3 sequence reads: CASSYRGWALGANVLTF. The CDR3 bases are TGTGCCAGCAGTTACCGGGGCTGGGCTCTGGGGGCCAACGTCCTGACTTTC.

This clonotype appeared many times. This chain links TRBV29-1 with TRBJ2-1, with D possibly called TRBD1 or TRBD2 (5 bases each). The germline V gene has CDR1 SQVTM and CDR2 ANQGSEA. The ends were cut back, 7 bases at V and 8 bases at J, with 30 bases in the middle. CDR3 size: 17 residues. Here the CDR3 DNA reads TGCAGCGCAGGTTCTCGATATCCGGGACGGCTTTCACATGAGCAGTTCTTC. Its translation: CSAGSRYPGRLSHEQFF.

The chain recombines TRBV24-1 with TRBJ2-3; TRBD2 is a possible D gene (5 bases). Trimming took off 1 base at V and 2 bases at J, with 9 bases between the two ends. This CDR3 is 15 amino acids long. From germline, CDR1 is KGHDR and CDR2 SFDVKD. The CDR3 loop is CATSDLFRDTDTQYF. DNA for the CDR3: TGTGCCACCAGTGATTTATTCCGGGACACAGATACGCAGTATTTT.